Listed below are T cell receptor beta chains from one sample, sequenced in a study of shared clonotypes between healthy human individuals. The data were produced by immunoSEQ multiplex PCR, yet TCRdb's version contains in-frame clones alone and is incomplete. The repertoire holds over 700,000 clones, with over 55% as singletons. The sequencing input was memory CD4+ T cells sorted from blood. These receptors came from a woman aged 25 to 39 in good health. Each CDR3 is given with its conserved first and last residue. Each record gives: J gene, clone size, V gene, D gene, CDR3 DNA, CDR3 protein. The D gene is left open where the match is weak. A clone size is listed for some rows: how often the clone was seen (once, few, many), or a class if it is expanded.

J gene: TRBJ2-6
clone size: many
V gene: TRBV11-2
D gene: -
CDR3 DNA: TGTGCCAGCAGCTTAGTTAGTGGGGCCAACGTCCTGACTTTC
CDR3 protein: CASSLVSGANVLTF

J gene: TRBJ1-2
clone size: -
V gene: TRBV5-1
D gene: -
CDR3 DNA: TGCGCCAGTCGAGAGGGGGAAAGAGGCTACACCTTC
CDR3 protein: CASREGERGYTF

J gene: TRBJ2-7
clone size: -
V gene: TRBV11-3
D gene: -
CDR3 DNA: TGTGCCAGCAGCTTAGGACGACAGAATATATACGAGCAGTACTTC
CDR3 protein: CASSLGRQNIYEQYF

J gene: TRBJ2-1
clone size: -
V gene: TRBV9
D gene: -
CDR3 DNA: TGTGCCAGCAGCCCAGGGACGGTGTCCTACAATGAGCAGTTCTTC
CDR3 protein: CASSPGTVSYNEQFF

J gene: TRBJ1-2
clone size: few
V gene: TRBV2
D gene: -
CDR3 DNA: TGTGCCAGCAGTGCTGATTCAGGGTATGGCTACACCTTC
CDR3 protein: CASSADSGYGYTF

J gene: TRBJ2-2
clone size: -
V gene: TRBV7-9
D gene: -
CDR3 DNA: TGTGCCAGCAGCTTAGCCAGGGAAACCGGGGAGCTGTTTTTT
CDR3 protein: CASSLARETGELFF

J gene: TRBJ2-2
clone size: -
V gene: TRBV9
D gene: -
CDR3 DNA: TGTGCCAGCAGCCCCCAAAGGGTAAACACCGGGGAGCTGTTTTTT
CDR3 protein: CASSPQRVNTGELFF

J gene: TRBJ2-7
clone size: -
V gene: TRBV19
D gene: -
CDR3 DNA: TGTGCCAGTAGTCCGTCAGCGGTTACCTACGAGCAGTACTTC
CDR3 protein: CASSPSAVTYEQYF

J gene: TRBJ2-2
clone size: once
V gene: TRBV19
D gene: TRBD2
CDR3 DNA: TGTGCCAGTAGGGGGACTAGCGGGGGAACCGGGGAGCTGTTTTTT
CDR3 protein: CASRGTSGGTGELFF

J gene: TRBJ1-1
clone size: -
V gene: TRBV10-3
D gene: -
CDR3 DNA: TGTGCCATCAGTGAGTCGCAAAACCGGGCCACTGAAGCTTTCTTT
CDR3 protein: CAISESQNRATEAFF

J gene: TRBJ2-7
clone size: -
V gene: TRBV11-3
D gene: -
CDR3 DNA: TGTGCCAGCAGCTTAATATACACTACCTACGAGCAGTACTTC
CDR3 protein: CASSLIYTTYEQYF

J gene: TRBJ1-1
clone size: -
V gene: TRBV10-3
D gene: -
CDR3 DNA: TGTGCCATCAGTGAGTCCCCAGGGGCCACTGAAGCTTTCTTT
CDR3 protein: CAISESPGATEAFF

J gene: TRBJ1-1
clone size: -
V gene: TRBV6-1
D gene: -
CDR3 DNA: TGTGCCAGCAGTGAAGCCGGCAGGGCGTTGGACACTGAAGCTTTCTTT
CDR3 protein: CASSEAGRALDTEAFF

J gene: TRBJ2-7
clone size: few
V gene: TRBV4-1
D gene: TRBD2
CDR3 DNA: TGCGCCAGCAGCCTCACCGGGACTAGCGGGAGGGGGGAGCAGTACTTC
CDR3 protein: CASSLTGTSGRGEQYF

J gene: TRBJ2-5
clone size: -
V gene: TRBV29-1
D gene: TRBD2
CDR3 DNA: TGCAGCGTTGATGGTAGCGGGCAAGAGACCCAGTACTTC
CDR3 protein: CSVDGSGQETQYF

J gene: TRBJ2-3
clone size: -
V gene: TRBV11-3
D gene: -
CDR3 DNA: TGTGCCAGCAGCTTAGGCCCGACGGATACGCAGTATTTT
CDR3 protein: CASSLGPTDTQYF

J gene: TRBJ1-4
clone size: -
V gene: TRBV13
D gene: -
CDR3 DNA: TGTGCCAGCAGCTCACCCTCCTACCCCGGCGAAAAACTGTTTTTT
CDR3 protein: CASSSPSYPGEKLFF

J gene: TRBJ2-3
clone size: -
V gene: TRBV4-1
D gene: TRBD2
CDR3 DNA: TGCGCCAGCAGCCAATTCCAGCGGGAGGGAACAGATACGCAGTATTTT
CDR3 protein: CASSQFQREGTDTQYF

J gene: TRBJ2-2
clone size: -
V gene: TRBV7-6
D gene: TRBD2
CDR3 DNA: TGTGCCAGCAGCCCGGGACTAGCGGGATCCCTCACCGGGGAGCTGTTTTTT
CDR3 protein: CASSPGLAGSLTGELFF

J gene: TRBJ2-7
clone size: -
V gene: TRBV6-4
D gene: -
CDR3 DNA: TGTGCCAGCAGTGAAGGAAGGGAGTACTACGAGCAGTACTTC
CDR3 protein: CASSEGREYYEQYF

J gene: TRBJ2-7
clone size: -
V gene: TRBV28
D gene: TRBD1
CDR3 DNA: TGTGCCAGCCCTCCTGCCCGGGGACAGGGGTTCCACGAGCAGTACTTC
CDR3 protein: CASPPARGQGFHEQYF

J gene: TRBJ1-2
clone size: -
V gene: TRBV30
D gene: TRBD1
CDR3 DNA: TGTGCCGGAAAAACAGGGGAGGTCTATGGCTACACCTTC
CDR3 protein: CAGKTGEVYGYTF

J gene: TRBJ2-3
clone size: few
V gene: TRBV5-1
D gene: -
CDR3 DNA: TGCGCCAGCAGCTTAGTGAACGGACCTAGCACAGATACGCAGTATTTT
CDR3 protein: CASSLVNGPSTDTQYF

J gene: TRBJ1-1
clone size: few
V gene: TRBV19
D gene: -
CDR3 DNA: TGTGCCAGTAGTATCGACAAGGGCCCTGAAGCTTTCTTT
CDR3 protein: CASSIDKGPEAFF